Following are 13 T cell receptor beta chains from one sample sequenced in a study of immune characterization of retroperitoneal liposarcoma. TCRdb re-derived calls from the PCR reads in MiXCR, one entry per CDR3 protein. The table lists roughly 11,000 distinct CDR3 sequences, around a quarter of them singletons. Material for sequencing was tumor tissue. The receptor set was obtained from a male donor with retroperitoneal liposarcoma.

The chain joins TRBV11-2 to TRBJ2-1; 14 bases line up with TRBD2. Judging by the DNA end, TRBJ2-5 fits better; the J call may be wrong. The CDR3 totals 16 residues. Germline lookup yields CDR1 SGHAT and CDR2 FQNNGV. The CDR3 region is CASSPWTSGGWETQYF. CDR3 nucleotides: TGTGCCAGCAGCCCTTGGACTAGCGGGGGGTGGGAGACCCAGTACTTC.

The table lists this clonotype with a few counts. This chain joins TRBV6-5 and TRBJ2-3; D remains ambiguous. The CDR3 sequence is 13 residues long. Trimming shortened V by 2 bases and J by 0 bases, and 3 bases separated the two germline ends. Germline lookup yields CDR1 MNHEY and CDR2 SVGAGI. CDR3 protein: CASSYDSTDTQYF. The DNA for the CDR3 is TGTGCCAGCAGTTACGACAGCACAGATACGCAGTATTTT.

This clonotype was detected a few times. V is TRBV11-2 and J is TRBJ2-5; TRBD1 matches 8 bases. Germline V gives CDR1 SGHAT, CDR2 FQNNGV. J lost 2 bases, V lost 0 bases, and 2 bases had no gene match. This CDR3 spans 15 amino acids. As DNA, the CDR3 is TGTGCCAGCAGCTTAGACAGGGGGCGGCAAGAGACCCAGTACTTC. It yields the protein CASSLDRGRQETQYF.

J is TRBJ2-1 and V is TRBV12-3 or TRBV12-4, with TRBD1 identical over 7 bases. This CDR3 comprises 16 residues. V trimming: 4 bases; J trimming: 0 bases; junction bases outside the gene matches: 6. The CDR3 protein is CASSYRQGGSYNEQFF. The CDR3 bases are TGTGCCAGCAGTTACCGACAGGGTGGCTCCTACAATGAGCAGTTCTTC.

CDR3 amino acids: CASSDWRDNDEQFF. CDR3 coding DNA: TGTGCCAGCAGTGACTGGCGGGACAACGATGAGCAGTTCTTC. This rearrangement joins TRBV6-6 to TRBJ2-3, with D perhaps TRBD1 or TRBD2 (6 bases each). The J call is uncertain, as TRBJ2-1 better fits the DNA end. This CDR3 is built from 14 residues. Germline values: CDR1 MNHNY, CDR2 SVGAGI (reference sequence).

This clonotype was observed a handful of times. This chain joins TRBV7-9 and TRBJ2-3; D is unclear. The J call is doubtful: the DNA matches TRBJ2-7 better. The CDR3 loop spans 12 amino acids. Germline CDR1 reads SEHNR; CDR2 reads FQNEAQ (reference sequence). For the CDR3, the DNA is TGTGCCAGCAGCTTAGGGTGGGACGAGCAGTACTTC. Translation gives CASSLGWDEQYF.

The sample holds a few counts of this clonotype. The rearrangement uses TRBV6-1 and TRBJ1-5; D may be TRBD1 (6 bases). Germline V gene sequence: CDR1 MNHNS, CDR2 SASEGT. The CDR3 is 22 amino acids. Trimming cost V 0 bases and J 0 bases, with 27 bases left between them. Written as DNA, the CDR3 is TGTGCCAGCAGTGAAGCCCGAACGGTCACAGGGAATCTGAGGGTTAGCAATCAGCCCCAGCATTTT. Amino acids: CASSEARTVTGNLRVSNQPQHF.

The V gene is TRBV6-1, the J gene TRBJ2-5; 8 positions match TRBD1. The CDR3 totals 13 residues. Germline CDR1 MNHNS, CDR2 SASEGT. The junction had 7 bases not matched to a gene; V was cut back by 11 bases and J by 2 bases. The CDR3: CAGDRGSQETQYF. In nucleotides, the CDR3 is TGTGCCGGAGACAGGGGATCTCAAGAGACCCAGTACTTC.

V gene TRBV6-2 or TRBV6-3 combines with J gene TRBJ1-2; no reliable D call. The germline V gene has CDR1 MNHEY and CDR2 SVGEGT. V lost 5 bases to trimming and J lost 3 bases, with 19 bases between them. The CDR3 is made up of 16 amino acids. CDR3 DNA: TGTGCCAGCAGTCCTCCGTTAAGGTTCCCGGACTATGGCTACACCTTC. It encodes CASSPPLRFPDYGYTF.

This clonotype has at least ten counts. The gene calls are TRBV6-1 and TRBJ2-1, with no clear D. Germline loops: CDR1 MNHNS, CDR2 SASEGT. The V end lost 5 bases, the J end lost 5 bases, and 4 bases lay between the germline ends. The CDR3 totals 11 residues. The chain's CDR3 is CASSFNNEQFF. DNA for the CDR3: TGTGCCAGCAGTTTCAACAATGAGCAGTTCTTC.

This clonotype occurred many times. In nucleotides, the CDR3 is TGTGCCAGCAGCCTTACAGGGTACGAGCAGTTCTTC. Its protein is CASSLTGYEQFF. The chain couples TRBV6-1 to TRBJ2-1; maybe TRBD1 (6 bases). Germline values: CDR1 MNHNS, CDR2 SASEGT. This CDR3 comprises 12 residues. V was clipped by 6 bases and J by 10 bases, with 13 bases between them.

This clonotype came up many times. CDR3: CASGRDWGNSPLHF. In DNA, the CDR3 is TGTGCCAGTGGGAGGGATTGGGGGAATTCACCCCTCCACTTT. The gene calls are TRBV6-1 and TRBJ1-6, with D possibly matching TRBD1 (5 bases). With 9 bases removed from V and 7 bases from J, the gap between germline ends came to 16 bases. The V gene's germline CDR1 is MNHNS and CDR2 SASEGT. The length of the CDR3 is 14 residues.

This clonotype appeared many times. The chain links TRBV7-2 to TRBJ1-5, with 10 positions matching TRBD1. J gave up 5 bases and V 5 bases, and 6 bases lay outside the gene matches. CDR1 is SGHTA and CDR2 is FQGNSA in the germline V gene. This CDR3 spans 15 amino acids. The CDR3 here is CASSLTGTGDQPQHF. The CDR3 DNA is TGTGCCAGCAGCCTCACCGGGACAGGGGATCAGCCCCAGCATTTT.